The 23 T cell receptor beta chains below were found in one sample sequenced in a study of CD8 T cells in Susac syndrome. Random hexamers primed reverse transcription of 0.5 to 1 ug RNA. MiXCR, run by TCRdb on the immunoSEQ multiplex PCR reads, gives a single entry per CDR3 protein. The sample consists of about 130,000 distinct CDR3 sequences, approximately 90% of them appearing once. The source material was CD8+ T cells from PBMCs. These receptors were collected from a human donor with multiple sclerosis.

The table lists this clonotype with a count of one. V is TRBV5-4 and J is TRBJ2-7, with D unresolved. Trimming took off 2 bases at V and 5 bases at J, with 11 bases between the two ends. The CDR3 has 13 residues. Germline CDR1 is SGHNT and CDR2 is YYREEE (reference sequence). The CDR3: CASSLGRVDEQYF. CDR3 nucleotides: TGTGCCAGCAGCTTAGGTAGGGTCGACGAGCAGTACTTC.

This rearrangement joins TRBV12-2 to TRBJ1-2. TRBV12-2 is marked as a pseudogene. CDR3 length equals 12 residues. The CDR3 coding sequence is TGTGCAAGTCGCCCGGCCCACTATGGCTACACCTTC. The encoded protein is CASRPAHYGYTF.

The chain has TRBV10-3 and TRBJ2-1; the match to TRBD2 covers 8 bases. CDR3 length equals 13 residues. The ends lost 2 bases at V and 15 bases at J; junction bases unmatched: 9. CDR1 ENHRY and CDR2 SYGVKD come from the germline V gene. The CDR3 sequence is CAISEPPGLGPFF. CDR3 bases: TGTGCCATCAGTGAGCCGCCGGGACTAGGTCCGTTCTTC.

This clonotype was observed once. The J gene is TRBJ2-1, the V gene TRBV19, with 7 bases lining up with TRBD2. CDR1 LNHDA and CDR2 SQIVND come from the germline V gene (reference sequence). Trimming removed 6 bases from V and 4 bases from J; junction bases left unmatched: 6. This CDR3 has 14 amino acids. For the CDR3, the DNA is TGTGCCAGTAGGAACGAGCGGGATTACAATGAGCAGTTCTTC. Its translation: CASRNERDYNEQFF.

V gene TRBV14 combines with J gene TRBJ2-5; no firm D call. Trimming stripped 2 bases from V and 5 bases from J, with 9 bases between. Germline CDR1 reads SGHDN; CDR2 reads FVKESK. CDR3 size: 13 residues. The CDR3 sequence is CASSQYLGETQYF. CDR3 bases: TGTGCCAGCAGCCAATATTTAGGGGAGACCCAGTACTTC.

The V gene is TRBV27, the J gene TRBJ2-7; either TRBD1 or TRBD2 may fit D (5 bases each). This CDR3 contains 14 residues. Germline V gene sequence: CDR1 MNHEY, CDR2 SMNVEV (reference sequence). The V and J ends lost 3 bases and 1 base respectively, with 10 bases between them. This chain's CDR3 is CASSLSGGSYEQYF. The CDR3 DNA reads as TGTGCCAGCAGTTTGAGTGGGGGATCCTACGAGCAGTACTTC.

The genes are TRBV6-1 and TRBJ2-7; maybe TRBD1 (6 bases). This CDR3 region has 15 residues. In germline, CDR1 is MNHNS, CDR2 SASEGT. Trimming took off 1 base at V and 3 bases at J, with 13 bases between the two ends. The CDR3 bases are TGTGCCAGCAGTGAAGGTTTGGGGGCAAACTACGAGCAGTACTTC. This sequence encodes CASSEGLGANYEQYF.

The rearrangement links TRBV29-1 to TRBJ2-2; tentatively, D is TRBD1 (6 bases). The germline V gene has CDR1 SQVTM and CDR2 ANQGSEA. This CDR3 is 12 amino acids long. The V end was cut by 6 bases, the J end by 6 bases, with 11 bases between. The CDR3 region is CSVLQGSGELFF. The CDR3, as DNA: TGCAGCGTCCTACAGGGCTCCGGGGAGCTGTTTTTT.

This chain joins TRBV6-5 and TRBJ2-7; 8 bases map to TRBD2. The CDR3 length is 15 residues. V shed 4 bases and J 0 bases; nucleotides not matched to a gene: 5. The germline V gene encodes CDR1 MNHEY and CDR2 SVGAGI. DNA of the CDR3: TGTGCCAGCAGTTTACTAGCGGCTGTCTCCTACGAGCAGTACTTC. It codes for CASSLLAAVSYEQYF.

The chain combines TRBV6-2 or TRBV6-3 with TRBJ2-1; 8 bases are a match to TRBD2. V was clipped by 5 bases and J by 4 bases; unmatched bases: 16. Germline CDR1 reads MNHEY; CDR2 reads SVGEGT. The CDR3 loop spans 18 amino acids. CDR3 amino acids: CASSTPIFQRGLYNEQFF. The CDR3 DNA is TGTGCCAGCAGTACCCCCATCTTCCAGCGGGGGCTTTACAATGAGCAGTTCTTC.

The V and J genes are TRBV6-6 and TRBJ2-7; D may be TRBD2 (7 bases). The CDR3 length is 14 residues. The V end was cut by 5 bases, the J end by 6 bases, with 17 bases between. The V gene's germline CDR1 is MNHNY and CDR2 SVGAGI (reference sequence). Written as DNA, the CDR3 is TGTGCCAGCAGTCACTTGGGCGGGGGCTCCGAGCAGTACTTC. Amino acids: CASSHLGGGSEQYF.

V and J are TRBV7-9 and TRBJ1-2, with D uncertain. V was clipped by 2 bases and J by 6 bases, with 13 bases between them. Germline loops: CDR1 SEHNR, CDR2 FQNEAQ (reference sequence). CDR3 size: 14 residues. Here the CDR3 DNA reads TGTGCCAGCAGCTTAAGTGGCTCCCCGGATGGCTACACCTTC. Amino acids: CASSLSGSPDGYTF.

The chain uses TRBV5-1 and TRBJ2-1; TRBD2 matches at 8 bases. There are 15 residues in the CDR3. Per the germline V gene, CDR1 is SGHRS and CDR2 is YFSETQ. Germline trimming cut 0 bases from V and 2 bases from J; bases unmatched to any gene: 1. In DNA form, the CDR3 reads TGCGCCAGCAGCTTGGAAGCGGGGGCCTACAATGAGCAGTTCTTC. Residues: CASSLEAGAYNEQFF. Looking up the rest from reference TRBV5-1 and TRBJ2-1 gives the full variable domain: KAGVTQTPRYLIKTRGQQVTLSCSPISGHRSVSWYQQTPGQGLQFLFEYFSETQRNKGNFPGRFSGRQFSNSRSEMNVSTLELGDSALYLCASSLEAGAYNEQFFGPGTRLTVL.

The CDR3 DNA reads TGTGCCAGCAGTTTATCACGGGTTGACATTCAGTACTTC. This encodes CASSLSRVDIQYF. The rearrangement links TRBV27 to TRBJ2-4; D call uncertain. In germline, CDR1 is MNHEY, CDR2 SMNVEV (reference sequence). This CDR3 contains 13 residues. Trimming removed 0 bases from V and 8 bases from J, with 8 bases in between.

This clonotype has only one observation. The J gene is TRBJ1-1, the V gene TRBV20-1, with D possibly being TRBD1 (5 bases). Trimming removed 4 bases at V and 0 bases at J, with 9 bases between. CDR3 length: 13 residues. Germline V gene data show CDR1 as DFQATT and CDR2 as SNEGSKA (reference sequence). The CDR3 nucleotides are TGCAGTGCTATGGACACCTTGAACACTGAAGCTTTCTTT. Protein sequence: CSAMDTLNTEAFF.

This rearrangement joins TRBV6-5 to TRBJ2-5; TRBD2 is a possible D gene (6 bases). Trimming removed 2 bases at V and 4 bases at J, with 8 bases between. Germline CDR1 reads MNHEY; CDR2 reads SVGAGI. This CDR3 has 13 amino acids. The CDR3 region has the DNA TGTGCCAGCAGTTACGGGGGGAGAGAGACCCAGTACTTC. Encoded protein: CASSYGGRETQYF.

The V gene is TRBV5-1, the J gene TRBJ2-7; 14 nucleotides line up with TRBD2. The CDR3 runs to 16 residues. CDR1 is SGHRS, CDR2 YFSETQ, per germline. The J segment lost 5 bases and the V segment lost 5 bases, leaving 9 bases of the junction unmatched. CDR3 amino acids: CASSPGTSGRGNEQYF. CDR3 DNA: TGCGCCAGCAGTCCCGGGACTAGCGGGAGAGGGAACGAGCAGTACTTC.

The rearrangement links TRBV19 to TRBJ1-1; D call uncertain. Between the trimmed V and J ends, which lost 3 bases and 0 bases, there was a span of 8 bases. This CDR3 comprises 14 residues. Germline-derived CDR1 and CDR2 are LNHDA and SQIVND (reference sequence). The CDR3: CASSMRFMNTEAFF. CDR3 nucleotides: TGTGCCAGTAGTATGCGCTTTATGAACACTGAAGCTTTCTTT.

This sequence joins TRBV7-6 and TRBJ2-1; 11 bases are shared with TRBD2. After removal of 2 bases from V and 8 bases from J, the junction contained 5 bases not matched to a gene. The CDR3 is 15 amino acids. The germline V gene encodes CDR1 SGHVS and CDR2 FNYEAQ. The CDR3 here is CASSLTGLAAYEQFF. CDR3 sequence (DNA): TGTGCCAGCAGCTTAACGGGACTAGCGGCTTATGAGCAGTTCTTC.

The gene calls are TRBV5-6 and TRBJ2-7; 7 bases line up with TRBD1. Per germline, CDR1 SGHDT and CDR2 YYEEEE. CDR3 size: 17 residues. Trimming cost V 2 bases and J 0 bases; bases outside gene matches: 11. CDR3 DNA sequence: TGTGCCAGCAGCTTACCTGTGCGCCCAGGGGGCTCCTACGAGCAGTACTTC. Its protein is CASSLPVRPGGSYEQYF.

The chain links TRBV2 to TRBJ1-5; weak D call: TRBD1 (6 bases). The CDR3 loop spans 15 amino acids. V shed 1 base and J shed 1 base, with 8 bases lying between them. Germline V CDR1 and CDR2: SNHLY, FYNNEI. CDR3 protein: CASSEVRGSNQPQHF. As DNA, the CDR3 is TGTGCCAGCAGTGAAGTGAGGGGGAGCAATCAGCCCCAGCATTTT.

This rearrangement joins TRBV2 to TRBJ2-7; D is uncertain. V was cut by 4 bases and J by 7 bases, with 11 bases left in between. The CDR3 has 12 residues. Germline V gene sequence: CDR1 SNHLY, CDR2 FYNNEI. This chain's CDR3 is CASSGFFEEQYF. Written as DNA, the CDR3 is TGTGCCAGCAGTGGGTTTTTCGAGGAGCAGTACTTC.

This chain links TRBV27 with TRBJ2-1; TRBD2 aligns across 9 bases. J gave up 3 bases and V 5 bases, and 2 bases lay outside the gene matches. CDR1 is MNHEY and CDR2 is SMNVEV in the germline V gene (reference sequence). The CDR3 has 14 amino acids. The CDR3 DNA reads as TGTGCCAGCAGTGCTAGCGGGGTCTACAATGAGCAGTTCTTC. Translation gives CASSASGVYNEQFF.